Sequencing of this T cell receptor beta chain was carried out in a study of shared clonotypes between healthy human individuals. Assay: immunoSEQ multiplex PCR; the TCRdb copy retains only in-frame clones and omits some. The sample has a few hundred thousand clones, roughly 97% seen once; the top ten hold about 0.06%. This CDR3 contains 14 residues. Germline V lookup: CDR1 MNHNY, CDR2 SVGAGI (reference sequence). The V and J ends lost 5 bases and 6 bases respectively, with 17 bases between them. The receptor comes from a woman in her twenties or thirties in good health. Sample: naive CD4+ T cells sorted from blood. Sample subset: CD45RA+ positively selected. V is TRBV6-6 and J is TRBJ2-7; possible D gene TRBD2, 6 bases. For the CDR3, the DNA is TGTGCCAGCAGTCGACGGGAAGCGGGTTTCGAGCAGTACTTC. Translated, it gives CASSRREAGFEQYF.